This T cell receptor (beta chain) was obtained from a study of identifying expanded T cells in peripheral blood. General study points: Across healthy donors, higher total template counts meant significantly greater roughly 2-week count variance. Approximately 1.2 clones differed between technical replicates, versus approximately 17 and 20 over time.

The CDR3 covers 19 residues. Trimming cost V 6 bases and J 7 bases, with 28 bases left between them. The germline V gene has CDR1 LNHDA and CDR2 SQIVND (reference sequence). Sequencing was performed with immunoSEQ multiplex PCR; in TCRdb, only in-frame clones are kept and a portion is missing. The data hold under 100,000 clones, with about 88% observed a single time. No infections or other immune events were documented during collection. Comments on this clone: Antigen specificity is unknown.

The genes are TRBV19 and TRBJ1-6; a weak D match, TRBD1 (5 bases). This clonotype was obtained from a person aged 18-70 years in good health. The sequenced sample was blood. CDR3 region: CASRYGRTGHSSGNSPLHF. CDR3 sequence (DNA): TGTGCCAGTAGGTATGGGAGGACGGGTCACTCGTCAGGGAATTCACCCCTCCACTTT.